These 16 T cell receptor beta chains came from one sample sequenced in a study of radiotherapy plus CTLA-4 blockade in lung cancer. TCRdb's copy holds only in-frame clones and misses some; the assay was immunoSEQ multiplex PCR. The sample shows around 80,000 clones, over 70% of them seen only once. Sequenced material: peripheral blood, taken from a patient treated with radiotherapy plus ipilimumab. The receptors were gathered from a human donor with non-small cell lung cancer whose response to radiotherapy plus ipilimumab could not be evaluated. Some clones in this sample may be carry-over from other donors' samples.

The rearrangement links TRBV6-1 to TRBJ1-1; 8 positions match TRBD1. In germline, CDR1 is MNHNS, CDR2 SASEGT. J lost 5 bases, V lost 6 bases, and 11 bases had no gene match. This CDR3 comprises 15 residues. As DNA, the CDR3 is TGTGCCAGCAGCCAACGGACAGGGTTTGGGACTGAAGCTTTCTTT. The encoded protein is CASSQRTGFGTEAFF.

This chain connects TRBV7-2 to TRBJ1-6; TRBD1 is a possible D gene (5 bases). Germline CDR1 and CDR2: SGHTA and FQGNSA. V was shortened by 3 bases and J by 9 bases, with 12 bases between the two germline ends. The CDR3 totals 14 residues. CDR3 region: CASSLEGAGSPLHF. In DNA form, the CDR3 reads TGTGCCAGCAGCTTGGAAGGGGCTGGTTCACCCCTCCACTTT.

This rearrangement joins TRBV5-1 to TRBJ2-5; 9 nucleotides match TRBD1. The CDR3 contains 16 residues. Trimming removed 2 bases from V and 3 bases from J; junction bases left unmatched: 8. The germline V gene has CDR1 SGHRS and CDR2 YFSETQ. CDR3 DNA sequence: TGCGCCAGCAGCTTCGGGACAGGGAGGGGGGAAGAGACCCAGTACTTC. It is translated as CASSFGTGRGEETQYF.

There are a few counts of this clone. The chain combines TRBV27 with TRBJ2-3; the D is unclear. The CDR3 consists of 12 residues. Germline loops: CDR1 MNHEY, CDR2 SMNVEV (reference sequence). Trimming shortened V by 3 bases and J by 4 bases, and 5 bases separated the two germline ends. The chain's CDR3 is CASSFTADTQYF. CDR3 bases: TGTGCCAGCAGTTTCACGGCAGATACGCAGTATTTT.

The rearrangement links TRBV2 to TRBJ2-7; 7 nucleotides agree with TRBD2. The J segment lost 6 bases and the V segment lost 5 bases, leaving 10 bases of the junction unmatched. In germline, CDR1 is SNHLY, CDR2 FYNNEI. The length of the CDR3 is 14 residues. Here the CDR3 DNA reads TGTGCCAGCAGTCGGCTCCTTTCGGGGGGCGAGCAGTACTTC. This sequence encodes CASSRLLSGGEQYF.

This chain connects TRBV5-1 to TRBJ2-3, with 7 bases identical to TRBD1. Trimming at V came to 5 bases and at J to 3 bases, leaving 9 bases not matched to a gene. Looked up from germline, CDR1 is SGHRS and CDR2 is YFSETQ. The CDR3 runs 15 residues. CDR3 coding DNA: TGCGCCAGCAGTCGCGACCCGGACAGGACAGATACGCAGTATTTT. It encodes CASSRDPDRTDTQYF.

The J gene is TRBJ2-3, the V gene TRBV28, with TRBD1 identical over 10 bases. The V segment lost 5 bases and the J segment 8 bases; nucleotides outside the gene matches: 10. This CDR3 spans 15 amino acids. Germline V gene sequence: CDR1 MDHEN, CDR2 SYDVKM. The CDR3 region is CASSDRGRSRVTQYF. The CDR3 DNA follows: TGTGCCAGCAGTGACAGGGGGCGGAGCAGGGTTACGCAGTATTTT.

This clone showed up just a few times. This chain joins TRBV28 and TRBJ2-7; TRBD1 matches 7 bases. This CDR3 contains 15 residues. CDR1 and CDR2 (germline): MDHEN, SYDVKM. V dropped 6 bases and J dropped 5; count of bases not matched to a gene: 13. The chain's CDR3 is CASSRTGVGLHEQYF. Written as DNA, the CDR3 is TGTGCCAGCAGCCGGACAGGAGTGGGGCTCCACGAGCAGTACTTC.

The chain couples TRBV5-1 to TRBJ2-7; D is perhaps TRBD2 (5 bases). Germline V gene sequence: CDR1 SGHRS, CDR2 YFSETQ. CDR3 size: 13 residues. Trimming cost V 4 bases and J 6 bases, with 14 bases left between them. The DNA for the CDR3 is TGCGCCAGCAGCCTCGAGAGAGGGCGCGAGCAGTACTTC. Amino acid sequence: CASSLERGREQYF.

The chain carries TRBV7-2 and TRBJ2-3; 11 positions agree with TRBD2. V lost 5 bases, J lost 0 bases, and 7 bases stayed unmatched. There are 17 residues in the CDR3. CDR1 and CDR2 (germline): SGHTA, FQGNSA. CDR3 DNA sequence: TGTGCCAGCAGCGAGGGGATAGCGGGGGGGAGCACAGATACGCAGTATTTT. It translates to CASSEGIAGGSTDTQYF.

The chain has TRBV28 and TRBJ2-7; D is unclear. V dropped 1 base and J dropped 0 bases, with 7 bases sitting between them. This CDR3 contains 14 residues. Germline V gene sequence: CDR1 MDHEN, CDR2 SYDVKM. This CDR3 is CASSLSLSSYEQYF. As DNA, the CDR3 is TGTGCCAGCAGTTTATCCCTAAGCTCCTACGAGCAGTACTTC.

Notes on this clone: Without the conserved terminal phenylalanine or tryptophan, this CDR3 likely stems from a read error. The limits of the CDR3 on the DNA are not certain, so only TCRdb's listed CDR3 is given. The chain is built from TRBV5-7 and TRBJ1-2. TRBV5-7 is designated an ORF whose function remains uncertain. From its first to its last residue, the CDR3 has 12 amino acids. The CDR3: CASRLKGWGEVV.

CDR3 in DNA: TGTGCCAGCAGCTTAGGCGGGGGTATCTCCTACGAGCAGTACTTC. As protein: CASSLGGGISYEQYF. The chain recombines TRBV7-2 with TRBJ2-7; 7 bases are shared with TRBD2. The ends lost 1 base at V and 0 bases at J; junction bases unmatched: 3. The CDR3 extends over 15 amino acids. Looked up from germline, CDR1 is SGHTA and CDR2 is FQGNSA. Filled out from reference TRBV7-2 and TRBJ2-7, the complete variable domain reads GAGVSQSPSNKVTEKGKDVELRCDPISGHTALYWYRQSLGQGLEFLIYFQGNSAPDKSGLPSDRFSAERTGGSVSTLTIQRTQQEDSAVYLCASSLGGGISYEQYFGPGTRLTVT.

The chain recombines TRBV7-9 with TRBJ1-2; 9 nucleotides align to TRBD1. The CDR3 is 14 residues long. The V gene end was trimmed by 4 bases and the J gene end by 6 bases; junction bases not matched to a gene: 6. Germline assignment: CDR1 SEHNR and CDR2 FQNEAQ (reference sequence). This chain's CDR3 is CASSSMGQGDGYTF. The CDR3 region has the DNA TGTGCCAGCAGCTCAATGGGACAGGGAGATGGCTACACCTTC.

Concerning this clone: Relative to the germline gene, one junction end is altered; a read error may explain this. V usage is TRBV7-7 and J usage is TRBJ2-2, with unresolved D. This CDR3 is built from 14 residues. Germline V gene lookup returns CDR1 SSHAT and CDR2 FNYEAQ (reference sequence). CDR3 sequence reads: CASSNVAGTGELFF. DNA of the CDR3: TGTGCTAGCAGCAACGTGGCAGGTACCGGGGAGCTGTTTTTT.

The chain has TRBV7-2 and TRBJ2-1, with TRBD2 matching over 12 bases. This CDR3 region has 15 residues. Germline CDR1 and CDR2: SGHTA and FQGNSA. V gave up 8 bases and J gave up 7 bases; unmatched junction bases: 9. The CDR3 is CASGVTSGGLNEQFF. CDR3 sequence (DNA): TGTGCCAGCGGGGTTACTAGCGGGGGGTTGAATGAGCAGTTCTTC.